This paragraph covers one TCR beta chain sequence. This entry belongs to a study of pediatric ulcerative colitis. Libraries were prepared by immunoSEQ multiplex PCR; TCRdb keeps only in-frame clonotypes and omits some of them. The table shows 55,000 to 70,000 clones, with around 86% occurring only once. Trimming took off 5 bases at V and 3 bases at J, with 11 bases between the two ends. The CDR3 runs to 13 residues. Germline loops: CDR1 SGHTA, CDR2 FQGNSA. This TCR was sampled from a boy aged 5-17 years who was a control in a study of pediatric ulcerative colitis. Sequences were obtained from blood. The chain combines TRBV7-2 with TRBJ2-7; possible D gene TRBD1, 6 bases. The CDR3: CASSQQGGYEQYF. CDR3 coding DNA: TGTGCCAGCAGCCAACAGGGCGGCTACGAGCAGTACTTC. The full variable domain, in which reference TRBV7-2 and TRBJ2-7 provide the parts outside the CDR3, is GAGVSQSPSNKVTEKGKDVELRCDPISGHTALYWYRQSLGQGLEFLIYFQGNSAPDKSGLPSDRFSAERTGGSVSTLTIQRTQQEDSAVYLCASSQQGGYEQYFGPGTRLTVT.